A selection of T cell receptor beta chains follows, all from one sample in a study of cytotoxic CD8 clonotypes in ibrutinib-treated CLL. Sequencing used immunoSEQ multiplex PCR; TCRdb keeps in-frame clones, though not all of them. The table records a few hundred thousand clones, 70% of them present only once. The sample consisted of PBMCs, taken after 24 months of ibrutinib treatment. The source is a human donor with chronic lymphocytic leukemia. CDR3s include the opening cysteine and the closing phenylalanine or tryptophan. Fields, in order: D gene, J gene, clone size, V gene, CDR3 DNA, CDR3 protein. D genes are given only for firm matches. Part of the rows lack a size; the others show once, few, many or a class for expanded clones.

d_gene: -
j_gene: TRBJ2-7
abundance: -
v_gene: TRBV2
CDR3nt: TGTGCCAGCAGTGTCCTCGGCGGGTCGAGCTCCTACGAGCAGTACTTC
CDR3aa: CASSVLGGSSSYEQYF

d_gene: -
j_gene: TRBJ2-3
abundance: -
v_gene: TRBV6-6
CDR3nt: TGTGCCAGCAGTCCCCCCGGCTCCAGCACAGATACGCAGTATTTT
CDR3aa: CASSPPGSSTDTQYF

d_gene: -
j_gene: TRBJ1-5
abundance: -
v_gene: TRBV29-1
CDR3nt: TGCAGCGTTGGGACAGACCCCAATCAGCCCCAGCATTTT
CDR3aa: CSVGTDPNQPQHF

d_gene: TRBD2
j_gene: TRBJ2-1
abundance: -
v_gene: TRBV2
CDR3nt: TGTGCCAGCACCCCCGGAGTAGCGGGAGCTCGGGAGCAGTTCTTC
CDR3aa: CASTPGVAGAREQFF

d_gene: TRBD1
j_gene: TRBJ2-1
abundance: few
v_gene: TRBV19
CDR3nt: TGTGCCAGTCGGGACAGTCTCCCGTATGGTGAGCAGTTCTTC
CDR3aa: CASRDSLPYGEQFF

d_gene: -
j_gene: TRBJ2-6
abundance: -
v_gene: TRBV4-1
CDR3nt: TGCGCCAGCAGCCAATCCGGCCTTAGCTCTGGGGCCAACGTCCTGACTTTC
CDR3aa: CASSQSGLSSGANVLTF

d_gene: -
j_gene: TRBJ2-7
abundance: few
v_gene: TRBV27
CDR3nt: TGTGCCAGCAGTTTTTCCTCCAACCCCTACGAGCAGTACTTC
CDR3aa: CASSFSSNPYEQYF

d_gene: -
j_gene: TRBJ2-7
abundance: -
v_gene: TRBV7-9
CDR3nt: TGTGCCAGCAGCTCCGTGCCGTGGGGCGGGGCCTACGAGCAGTACTTC
CDR3aa: CASSSVPWGGAYEQYF

d_gene: TRBD1
j_gene: TRBJ2-7
abundance: -
v_gene: TRBV7-8
CDR3nt: TGTGCCAGCAGCTCTTCCGGGACAGGACCTTACGAGCAGTACTTC
CDR3aa: CASSSSGTGPYEQYF

d_gene: -
j_gene: TRBJ2-2
abundance: -
v_gene: TRBV10-3
CDR3nt: TGTGCCATCAGTGAGTCGGGTCCCGGGGAGCTGTTTTTT
CDR3aa: CAISESGPGELFF

d_gene: -
j_gene: TRBJ2-2
abundance: -
v_gene: TRBV5-1
CDR3nt: TGCGCCAGCAGCTTGGAGTCGCGGGGGAACACCGGGGAGCTGTTTTTT
CDR3aa: CASSLESRGNTGELFF

d_gene: -
j_gene: TRBJ2-7
abundance: -
v_gene: TRBV27
CDR3nt: TGTGCCAGCAGTTTATGGGTAAACCGATACCCCTACGAGCAGTACTTC
CDR3aa: CASSLWVNRYPYEQYF